The 5 T cell receptor beta chains listed next were all sequenced from one sample in a study of T cell changes during pregnancy in multiple sclerosis. Some clones are missing from TCRdb's copy, which holds only in-frame ones; the method was immunoSEQ multiplex PCR. The sample includes about 70,000 clones, about 92% of them seen just once. Sample: CD8+ T cells from peripheral blood mononuclear cells, taken in the third trimester of pregnancy. The receptors derive from a female donor in good health, enrolled as a control in a pregnancy study.

The chain links TRBV5-6 to TRBJ2-3; 7 bases line up with TRBD2. V shed 4 bases and J 0 bases; nucleotides not matched to a gene: 8. The germline V gene has CDR1 SGHDT and CDR2 YYEEEE. The CDR3 contains 16 residues. The CDR3 bases are TGTGCCAGCAGCCTAGCGGCTAGTAGGAGCACAGATACGCAGTATTTT. Translating it yields CASSLAASRSTDTQYF.

V usage is TRBV5-6 and J usage is TRBJ1-1; D is unclear. V was clipped by 2 bases and J by 1 base, with 6 bases between them. CDR1 and CDR2 from the germline V gene are SGHDT and YYEEEE. The CDR3 totals 13 residues. The CDR3 nucleotides read TGTGCCAGCAGCTTCGGGGAGAACACTGAAGCTTTCTTT. Its protein product is CASSFGENTEAFF.

The chain couples TRBV13 to TRBJ1-1; 11 bases are a match to TRBD1. Germline trimming cut 3 bases from V and 5 bases from J; bases unmatched to any gene: 5. Per germline, CDR1 PRHDT and CDR2 FYEKMQ (reference sequence). The CDR3 consists of 15 residues. CDR3 DNA: TGTGCCAGCAGCTTCCTGGGACAGGGGGATACTGAAGCTTTCTTT. This encodes CASSFLGQGDTEAFF.

The rearrangement uses TRBV13 and TRBJ1-1; 7 nucleotides match TRBD1. The CDR3 length is 17 residues. Germline loops: CDR1 PRHDT, CDR2 FYEKMQ (reference sequence). J gave up 1 base and V 1 base, and 9 bases lay outside the gene matches. CDR3 loop: CASSLESAGGRNTEAFF. In DNA form, the CDR3 reads TGTGCCAGCAGCTTAGAAAGCGCAGGGGGAAGGAACACTGAAGCTTTCTTT.

This clone was recorded once. The CDR3 DNA follows: TGTGCCAGCAGCCCGGACAGGGATGGCGGCTACACCTTC. Protein product: CASSPDRDGGYTF. The J gene is TRBJ1-2, the V gene TRBV5-4; 8 nucleotides match TRBD1. The CDR3 length is 13 residues. Trimming took 4 bases from V and 8 from J; bases not matched to a gene: 7. Per the germline V gene, CDR1 is SGHNT and CDR2 is YYREEE (reference sequence).